This TCR beta chain was documented in a study of T cells in Graves' hyperthyroidism and ophthalmopathy. General study points: The blood repertoire included most of the expanded thyroid clonotypes above 0.001.

The sample holds a few counts of this clonotype. Antigen unknown. From RNA transcripts, TCR beta CDR3 regions were amplified. With the HTBI primer set, the TCR CDR3 went through a first round of RT-PCR. Via MiXCR, TCRdb re-called the multiplex PCR reads, giving one row per CDR3 protein. In the table there are about 400,000 distinct CDR3 sequences, around 15% of which are singletons. CDR3 length: 16 amino acids. Trimming at V came to 6 bases and at J to 7 bases, leaving 17 bases not matched to a gene. Looked up from germline, CDR1 is MNHEY and CDR2 is SVGEGT. The V call is TRBV6-2 or TRBV6-3, the J call TRBJ2-7; 8 bases align to TRBD2. Sequencing was done on a sample of blood. This clonotype was sampled from a man aged 18 to 35 with Graves' ophthalmopathy. CDR3 in DNA: TGTGCCAGCAGCCCCCCCTCTCCGGGGGGGCCGAGGGAGCAGTACTTC. Translating gives CASSPPSPGGPREQYF.